This passage covers 22 T cell receptor beta chains from one sample sequenced in a study of blood T cell repertoires in COVID-19. TCRdb keeps only in-frame clones here, not all; method: immunoSEQ multiplex PCR. The sample lists approximately 250,000 clones, approximately 90% occurring once. The sequenced sample consisted of PBMCs or T cells enriched from blood (not recorded which). The receptors here all came from a man aged 35 to 55 who had been exposed to COVID-19.

The chain employs TRBV7-8 and TRBJ2-1; weak D call: TRBD1 (5 bases). Trimming cost V 1 base and J 14 bases, with 18 bases left between them. Germline CDR1 and CDR2: SGHVS and FQNEAQ. There are 14 residues in the CDR3. The CDR3: CASSLGRTRGSEFF. The CDR3 DNA reads TGTGCCAGCAGCTTAGGAAGGACAAGGGGCAGTGAGTTCTTC.

The chain employs TRBV5-4 and TRBJ1-1; 8 bases line up with TRBD1. This CDR3 contains 16 residues. Per the germline V gene, CDR1 is SGHNT and CDR2 is YYREEE (reference sequence). V was clipped by 4 bases and J by 1 base; unmatched bases: 9. In DNA, the CDR3 is TGTGCCAGCAGCCCGGGACAGGAAATGTGGAACACTGAAGCTTTCTTT. This codes for CASSPGQEMWNTEAFF. The full variable domain, rest sourced from reference TRBV5-4 and TRBJ1-1, is ETGVTQSPTHLIKTRGQQVTLRCSSQSGHNTVSWYQQALGQGPQFIFQYYREEENGRGNFPPRFSGLQFPNYSSELNVNALELDDSALYLCASSPGQEMWNTEAFFGQGTRLTVV.

The V and J genes are TRBV6-6 and TRBJ2-7; TRBD2 aligns across 13 bases. V was clipped by 5 bases and J by 6 bases; unmatched bases: 7. Germline loops: CDR1 MNHNY, CDR2 SVGAGI (reference sequence). This CDR3 has 15 residues. The CDR3 nucleotides are TGTGCCAGCAGTACGGGACTAGCGGGAACCCGCGAGCAGTACTTC. It is translated as CASSTGLAGTREQYF.

The chain uses TRBV5-1 and TRBJ2-1, with D unresolved. Trimming took 4 bases from V and 1 from J, leaving 6 bases between them. Germline CDR1 reads SGHRS; CDR2 reads YFSETQ. The CDR3 contains 13 residues. DNA for the CDR3: TGCGCCAGCAGCGAGGTATCCTACAATGAGCAGTTCTTC. Its translation is CASSEVSYNEQFF.

The chain joins TRBV27 to TRBJ1-3; D is unclear. Germline V CDR1 and CDR2: MNHEY, SMNVEV (reference sequence). This CDR3 has 16 amino acids. V shed 6 bases and J shed 2 bases, with 17 bases lying between them. The CDR3 region has the DNA TGTGCCAGCAGCCCTATATCGAATTTCGCTGGAAACACCATATATTTT. This codes for CASSPISNFAGNTIYF.

The gene calls are TRBV6-5 and TRBJ1-1, with TRBD1 matching 7 bases. Trimming cost V 11 bases and J 11 bases; bases outside gene matches: 14. This CDR3 is 12 amino acids long. Germline V gene lookup returns CDR1 MNHEY and CDR2 SVGAGI. CDR3 DNA: TGTGCCGAGGGGACAGCACCTAGCCGGGCTTTCTTT. Translating gives CAEGTAPSRAFF.

The chain couples TRBV7-3 to TRBJ1-1; 8 nucleotides match TRBD1. The germline CDR1 and CDR2 sequences are SGHTA and FQGTGA. The V gene end was trimmed by 5 bases and the J gene end by 4 bases; junction bases not matched to a gene: 6. This CDR3 is 14 amino acids long. CDR3 amino acids: CASSATGVGTEAFF. The CDR3 DNA follows: TGTGCCAGCAGCGCGACAGGGGTAGGCACTGAAGCTTTCTTT.

The chain couples TRBV28 to TRBJ1-1; D is uncertain. Germline CDR1 reads MDHEN; CDR2 reads SYDVKM. This CDR3 comprises 13 residues. With 8 bases removed from V and 6 bases from J, the gap between germline ends came to 16 bases. The CDR3 loop is CASESLRESEAFF. CDR3 DNA: TGTGCCAGCGAGTCTTTGAGAGAATCTGAAGCTTTCTTT. The variable domain in full, with the rest retrieved from reference TRBV28 and TRBJ1-1, is DVKVTQSSRYLVKRTGEKVFLECVQDMDHENMFWYRQDPGLGLRLIYFSYDVKMKEKGDIPEGYSVSREKKERFSLILESASTNQTSMYLCASESLRESEAFFGQGTRLTVV.

V gene TRBV2 combines with J gene TRBJ1-1; D gene uncertain. Germline-derived CDR1 and CDR2 are SNHLY and FYNNEI. V shed 4 bases and J shed 3 bases, with 9 bases lying between them. There are 13 residues in the CDR3. CDR3 sequence (DNA): TGTGCCAGCAGTGCGGTCCAAGACACTGAAGCTTTCTTT. Its translation is CASSAVQDTEAFF.

The table lists this clone with a few counts. This chain uses TRBV4-3 with TRBJ1-1; no reliable D call. The V end was cut by 0 bases, the J end by 1 base, with 3 bases between. The germline gives CDR1 LGHNA, CDR2 YSLEER. The CDR3 is made up of 13 amino acids. The CDR3 DNA sequence: TGCGCCAGCAGCCAAGACAGGAACACTGAAGCTTTCTTT. Encoded protein: CASSQDRNTEAFF.

CDR3 sequence reads: CASSSPGKTNEKLFF. In DNA form, the CDR3 reads TGTGCCAGCAGCTCGCCAGGGAAAACTAATGAAAAACTGTTTTTT. The chain links TRBV7-2 to TRBJ1-4, with D possibly matching TRBD1 (5 bases). From germline, CDR1 is SGHTA and CDR2 FQGNSA. The CDR3 contains 15 residues. V lost 4 bases, J lost 1 base, and 10 bases lay in between.

This clone has just a few counts. The chain couples TRBV4-2 to TRBJ2-7; 10 positions agree with TRBD1. The CDR3 has 16 amino acids. Germline V gene lookup returns CDR1 LGHNA and CDR2 YNFKEQ. V lost 1 base to trimming and J lost 1 base; unmatched junction nucleotides: 4. Here the CDR3 reads CASSQVTGGASYEQYF. The CDR3 DNA reads as TGTGCCAGCAGCCAAGTGACAGGGGGCGCGTCCTACGAGCAGTACTTC.

The chain couples TRBV19 to TRBJ2-2; possibly TRBD2 for D (6 bases). Germline CDR1 LNHDA, CDR2 SQIVND (reference sequence). V was shortened by 4 bases and J by 4 bases, with 13 bases between the two germline ends. The CDR3 is 15 residues long. CDR3 residues: CASSTGTGVTGELFF. CDR3 DNA sequence: TGTGCCAGTAGTACCGGGACGGGGGTCACCGGGGAGCTGTTTTTT. Looking up the rest from reference TRBV19 and TRBJ2-2 gives the full variable domain: DGGITQSPKYLFRKEGQNVTLSCEQNLNHDAMYWYRQDPGQGLRLIYYSQIVNDFQKGDIAEGYSVSREKKESFPLTVTSAQKNPTAFYLCASSTGTGVTGELFFGEGSRLTVL.

This clone was detected only once. This chain connects TRBV3-1 (or the pseudogene TRBV3-2) to TRBJ1-4; 9 positions agree with TRBD1. From germline, CDR1 is LGHDT and CDR2 YNNKEL (reference sequence). V gave up 8 bases and J gave up 7 bases; unmatched junction bases: 5. The CDR3 is 13 amino acids. This chain's CDR3 is CASLDRGSEKLFF. For the CDR3, the DNA is TGTGCCAGCTTGGACAGGGGATCTGAAAAACTGTTTTTT.

The chain combines TRBV27 with TRBJ1-4, with 7 nucleotides matching TRBD1. Germline V gene data show CDR1 as MNHEY and CDR2 as SMNVEV (reference sequence). The CDR3 has 16 amino acids. The V segment lost 4 bases and the J segment 8 bases; nucleotides outside the gene matches: 13. CDR3 in DNA: TGTGCCAGCAGTTCGTCAGACAGGGAGGAGAACGAAAAACTGTTTTTT. It yields the protein CASSSSDREENEKLFF.

The genes are TRBV12-3 or TRBV12-4 and TRBJ2-1; tentatively, D is TRBD1 (5 bases). V dropped 2 bases and J dropped 13 bases, with 15 bases sitting between them. The CDR3 covers 13 residues. CDR3 DNA sequence: TGTGCCAGCAGTTTACGCGCGGACACAAATCAGTTCTTC. Translation: CASSLRADTNQFF.

This rearrangement joins TRBV9 to TRBJ1-5; 8 bases map to TRBD1. J was trimmed by 0 bases and V by 7 bases; bases with no gene match: 9. Germline V gene data show CDR1 as SGDLS and CDR2 as YYNGEE. There are 16 residues in the CDR3. The DNA for the CDR3 is TGTGCCAGCCTACTCACAGGGGGGGATAGCAATCAGCCCCAGCATTTT. Protein sequence: CASLLTGGDSNQPQHF.

The rearrangement links TRBV28 to TRBJ1-6; D perhaps matches TRBD1 (5 bases). Trimming removed 2 bases at V and 5 bases at J, with 10 bases between. The CDR3 sequence is 15 residues long. Germline CDR1 MDHEN, CDR2 SYDVKM. The CDR3 is CASSLKLGDNSPLHF. CDR3 DNA: TGTGCCAGCAGTTTAAAGCTAGGGGATAATTCACCCCTCCACTTT.

V gene TRBV27 combines with J gene TRBJ1-5; 10 bases are a match to TRBD1. CDR3 length: 15 residues. CDR1 MNHEY and CDR2 SMNVEV come from the germline V gene (reference sequence). V lost 3 bases and J lost 6; bases outside the gene matches: 5. In DNA form, the CDR3 reads TGTGCCAGCAGTTTCCTAGGACAGGGGGGTCAGCCCCAGCATTTT. It yields the protein CASSFLGQGGQPQHF.

This clone was counted between two and nine times. The chain combines TRBV4-1 with TRBJ2-7; tentative D call: TRBD1 (5 bases). Trimming left V 2 bases short and J 7 bases short, with 21 bases between. This CDR3 has 16 amino acids. Germline assignment: CDR1 MGHRA and CDR2 YSYEKL. The CDR3 DNA reads as TGCGCCAGCAGCCAACGGCCTCAGGGCACCGTGAGGGAGCAGTACTTC. Translated: CASSQRPQGTVREQYF.

The chain has TRBV5-1 and TRBJ1-1, with 9 bases aligning to TRBD1. The length of the CDR3 is 12 residues. The V and J ends lost 4 bases and 8 bases, in that order; junction bases with no gene match: 3. The V gene's germline CDR1 is SGHRS and CDR2 YFSETQ. CDR3 sequence reads: CASSPGTGEAFF. The CDR3 DNA reads as TGCGCCAGCAGCCCCGGGACAGGGGAAGCTTTCTTT. The variable domain in full, completed from reference TRBV5-1 and TRBJ1-1, reads KAGVTQTPRYLIKTRGQQVTLSCSPISGHRSVSWYQQTPGQGLQFLFEYFSETQRNKGNFPGRFSGRQFSNSRSEMNVSTLELGDSALYLCASSPGTGEAFFGQGTRLTVV.

The V gene is TRBV11-3, the J gene TRBJ2-3; 9 bases line up with TRBD1. The length of the CDR3 is 15 residues. V was clipped by 6 bases and J by 3 bases; unmatched bases: 7. CDR1 and CDR2 from the germline V gene are SGHNT and YENEEA. The CDR3 sequence is CASSGGQGSTDTQYF. CDR3 coding DNA: TGTGCCAGCAGTGGGGGACAGGGTTCGACAGATACGCAGTATTTT.